Presented here are 22 T cell receptor beta chains from one specimen sequenced in a study of OX40 agonist ivuxolimab in advanced cancers. Using immunoSEQ multiplex PCR, the repertoire was profiled, and TCRdb retains in-frame clones only, with some absent. In the table there are fewer than 65,000 clones, about nine tenths of which are singletons. The sequencing here drew on CD4+ or CD8+ T cells sorted from blood, taken in a trial of the OX40 agonist ivuxolimab. Receptors were obtained from an adult with an advanced solid tumor such as melanoma, head and neck, liver or kidney cancer.

The J gene is TRBJ2-2, the V gene TRBV7-8; 9 bases agree with TRBD1. Trimming took 5 bases from V and 1 from J; bases not matched to a gene: 5. Germline-derived CDR1 and CDR2 are SGHVS and FQNEAQ. The CDR3 contains 16 residues. CDR3 residues: CASSPWTGENTGELFF. The DNA of the CDR3 is TGTGCCAGCAGCCCCTGGACAGGGGAGAACACCGGGGAGCTGTTTTTT. The whole variable domain, filled in from reference TRBV7-8 and TRBJ2-2, reads GAGVSQSPRYKVAKRGQDVALRCDPISGHVSLFWYQQALGQGPEFLTYFQNEAQLDKSGLPSDRFFAERPEGSVSTLKIQRTQQEDSAVYLCASSPWTGENTGELFFGEGSRLTVL.

The genes are TRBV4-1 and TRBJ1-1; TRBD1 matches 7 bases. Germline V lookup: CDR1 MGHRA, CDR2 YSYEKL. This CDR3 contains 14 residues. The V gene end was trimmed by 2 bases and the J gene end by 5 bases; junction bases not matched to a gene: 5. CDR3 bases: TGCGCCAGCAGCCAATTCAGGGGGTGGACTGAAGCTTTCTTT. Amino acids: CASSQFRGWTEAFF.

The J gene is TRBJ1-5, the V gene TRBV11-3; D is perhaps TRBD1 (6 bases). The germline CDR1 and CDR2 sequences are SGHNT and YENEEA. This CDR3 comprises 15 residues. Trimming left V 6 bases short and J 1 base short, with 13 bases between. In DNA, the CDR3 is TGTGCCAGCAGGTCAGACAGGTGGAGCAATCAGCCCCAGCATTTT. Translated: CASRSDRWSNQPQHF.

J is TRBJ2-1 and V is TRBV9; TRBD2 aligns across 11 bases. The V and J ends lost 5 bases and 5 bases, in that order; junction bases with no gene match: 3. The CDR3 is 14 residues long. Germline CDR1 reads SGDLS; CDR2 reads YYNGEE. The CDR3 sequence is CASSGGLADNEQFF. The CDR3 DNA reads TGTGCCAGCAGTGGGGGACTAGCGGACAATGAGCAGTTCTTC.

The chain recombines TRBV28 with TRBJ2-1; D is uncertain. The CDR3 totals 13 residues. V dropped 2 bases and J dropped 3 bases, with 5 bases sitting between them. The germline V gene encodes CDR1 MDHEN and CDR2 SYDVKM. DNA of the CDR3: TGTGCCAGCAGTTTAGGATTCTACAATGAGCAGTTCTTC. Translation gives CASSLGFYNEQFF.

The rearrangement links TRBV7-6 to TRBJ2-7; no clear D. Germline lookup yields CDR1 SGHVS and CDR2 FNYEAQ. This CDR3 has 15 amino acids. V gave up 5 bases and J gave up 5 bases, with 19 bases separating them. CDR3 sequence reads: CASSLSSGLLHEQYF. The CDR3, as DNA: TGTGCCAGCAGCCTCTCCTCGGGCTTATTACACGAGCAGTACTTC.

This rearrangement joins TRBV6-1 to TRBJ1-4; 10 bases fit TRBD1. There are 16 residues in the CDR3. V lost 3 bases and J lost 7; bases outside the gene matches: 8. Germline CDR1 reads MNHNS; CDR2 reads SASEGT. The CDR3 loop is CASSDAPGTGVEKLFF. The CDR3 DNA follows: TGTGCCAGCAGTGATGCGCCCGGGACAGGGGTTGAAAAACTGTTTTTT.

This rearrangement joins TRBV5-1 to TRBJ2-5; D remains ambiguous. Between the trimmed V and J ends, which lost 1 base and 5 bases, there was a span of 6 bases. Germline lookup yields CDR1 SGHRS and CDR2 YFSETQ. The length of the CDR3 is 12 residues. The CDR3 here is CASSLIRETQYF. The CDR3 DNA is TGCGCCAGCAGCTTGATACGTGAGACCCAGTACTTC.

For the CDR3, the DNA is TGTGCCAGCAGTTTCCAGTCCGGCGATGAGCAGTTCTTC. Translation: CASSFQSGDEQFF. The rearrangement links TRBV28 to TRBJ2-1; D uncertain. From germline, CDR1 is MDHEN and CDR2 SYDVKM. The CDR3 extends over 13 amino acids. Trimming took 3 bases from V and 8 from J, leaving 11 bases between them.

CDR3 DNA sequence: TGTGCCAGCAGTGAGCTAGCGGGGGCCTTGAACACCGGGGAGCTGTTTTTT. It encodes CASSELAGALNTGELFF. The chain couples TRBV6-1 to TRBJ2-2; 10 bases align to TRBD2. J gave up 1 base and V 3 bases, and 5 bases lay outside the gene matches. CDR1 MNHNS and CDR2 SASEGT come from the germline V gene. The CDR3 contains 17 residues.

This chain uses TRBV2 with TRBJ2-1; the D is unclear. The CDR3 runs to 12 residues. Germline-derived CDR1 and CDR2 are SNHLY and FYNNEI. V lost 5 bases to trimming and J lost 7 bases, with 9 bases between them. CDR3 in DNA: TGTGCCAGCAGTTATATTGGAAATGAGCAGTTCTTC. As protein: CASSYIGNEQFF.

This clone was detected once. The rearrangement uses TRBV7-6 and TRBJ2-3; tentative D call: TRBD1 (5 bases). The CDR3 totals 13 residues. V lost 5 bases and J 1 base, leaving 7 bases between the germline ends. Germline V gives CDR1 SGHVS, CDR2 FNYEAQ. CDR3 amino acids: CASSQTGTDTQYF. CDR3 DNA: TGTGCCAGCAGCCAGACAGGCACAGATACGCAGTATTTT.

In this sample, this clone turned up once. The chain links TRBV9 to TRBJ2-4, with D maybe TRBD1 (6 bases). Trimming pared 7 bases from V and 3 bases from J, leaving 8 bases between. Germline V gene data show CDR1 as SGDLS and CDR2 as YYNGEE. This CDR3 contains 12 residues. DNA of the CDR3: TGTGCCAGCGAGGACAGCAAAAACATTCAGTACTTC. Amino acid sequence: CASEDSKNIQYF. Drawing the rest from reference TRBV9 and TRBJ2-4, the complete variable domain is DSGVTQTPKHLITATGQRVTLRCSPRSGDLSVYWYQQSLDQGLQFLIQYYNGEERAKGNILERFSAQQFPDLHSELNLSSLELGDSALYFCASEDSKNIQYFGAGTRLSVL.

The V and J genes are TRBV6-5 and TRBJ2-3; 11 nucleotides match TRBD2. The CDR3 spans 16 residues. Losses at the gene ends were 2 bases for V and 3 bases for J; bases not matched to a gene: 4. Germline loops: CDR1 MNHEY, CDR2 SVGAGI. The CDR3 is CASSYTLAGGTDTQYF. The CDR3 DNA follows: TGTGCCAGCAGTTACACGCTAGCGGGGGGAACAGATACGCAGTATTTT.

The rearrangement joins TRBV4-1 to TRBJ1-5; unclear D gene. This CDR3 spans 14 amino acids. Germline CDR1 and CDR2: MGHRA and YSYEKL. V lost 1 base and J lost 5, with 9 bases in between. CDR3 amino acids: CASSQVGLDQPQHF. The CDR3 DNA reads TGCGCCAGCAGCCAAGTAGGGTTGGATCAGCCCCAGCATTTT.

CDR3 in DNA: TGCGCCAGCAGCTTGCTAGCGGGGGACGAGCAGTACTTC. Residues: CASSLLAGDEQYF. This chain links TRBV5-1 with TRBJ2-7; 10 bases fit TRBD2. Trimming removed 1 base from V and 5 bases from J; junction bases left unmatched: 0. Germline CDR1 and CDR2: SGHRS and YFSETQ. CDR3 size: 13 residues. The full variable domain, completed using reference TRBV5-1 and TRBJ2-7, is KAGVTQTPRYLIKTRGQQVTLSCSPISGHRSVSWYQQTPGQGLQFLFEYFSETQRNKGNFPGRFSGRQFSNSRSEMNVSTLELGDSALYLCASSLLAGDEQYFGPGTRLTVT.

The rearrangement uses TRBV19 and TRBJ2-6; D remains ambiguous. This CDR3 has 15 amino acids. Trimming pared 3 bases from V and 3 bases from J, leaving 9 bases between. Germline V gene data show CDR1 as LNHDA and CDR2 as SQIVND (reference sequence). The DNA of the CDR3 is TGTGCCAGTAGTATTGGTGCTGGTGGGGCCAACGTCCTGACTTTC. It specifies CASSIGAGGANVLTF. Variable domain in full (rest from reference TRBV19 and TRBJ2-6): DGGITQSPKYLFRKEGQNVTLSCEQNLNHDAMYWYRQDPGQGLRLIYYSQIVNDFQKGDIAEGYSVSREKKESFPLTVTSAQKNPTAFYLCASSIGAGGANVLTFGAGSRLTVL.

V usage is TRBV27 and J usage is TRBJ2-1, with 10 bases lining up with TRBD2. With 5 bases clipped from V and 9 bases from J, the junction kept 13 bases outside the gene matches. This CDR3 is 16 amino acids long. Germline CDR1 and CDR2: MNHEY and SMNVEV (reference sequence). The CDR3 DNA follows: TGTGCCAGCAGTGCCCTACTAGCGGGGTTTGCAAGTGAGCAGTTCTTC. Its translation: CASSALLAGFASEQFF.

CDR3 protein: CASSSLPSSYNEQFF. In DNA form, the CDR3 reads TGTGCCAGCAGTTCACTTCCGAGCTCCTACAATGAGCAGTTCTTC. The chain carries TRBV5-4 and TRBJ2-1; D gene unclear. CDR3 length: 15 residues. Germline lookup yields CDR1 SGHNT and CDR2 YYREEE (reference sequence). Trimming removed 5 bases from V and 0 bases from J, with 12 bases in between.

V and J are TRBV2 and TRBJ1-1; D is undetermined. Germline CDR1 is SNHLY and CDR2 is FYNNEI. V lost 7 bases, J lost 0 bases, and 15 bases lay in between. This CDR3 spans 15 amino acids. In DNA form, the CDR3 reads TGTGCCAGCACCCGGGGTTCCGGGTTGAACACTGAAGCTTTCTTT. Residues: CASTRGSGLNTEAFF.

The V call is TRBV11-2, the J call TRBJ2-1, with 8 bases that match TRBD2. Germline assignment: CDR1 SGHAT and CDR2 FQNNGV. V gave up 8 bases and J gave up 9 bases; unmatched junction bases: 15. The length of the CDR3 is 15 residues. The CDR3 DNA reads as TGTGCCAGCTGGGACTCGGGGGGGGACCTTAGTGAGCAGTTCTTC. It codes for CASWDSGGDLSEQFF.

V gene TRBV5-1 combines with J gene TRBJ2-5, with D unclear. Germline V gene lookup returns CDR1 SGHRS and CDR2 YFSETQ. The CDR3 has 12 amino acids. V was clipped by 5 bases and J by 9 bases, with 14 bases between them. CDR3 nucleotide sequence: TGCGCCAGCAGTCCCGCAGGCTGGGCCCAGTACTTC. It specifies CASSPAGWAQYF.